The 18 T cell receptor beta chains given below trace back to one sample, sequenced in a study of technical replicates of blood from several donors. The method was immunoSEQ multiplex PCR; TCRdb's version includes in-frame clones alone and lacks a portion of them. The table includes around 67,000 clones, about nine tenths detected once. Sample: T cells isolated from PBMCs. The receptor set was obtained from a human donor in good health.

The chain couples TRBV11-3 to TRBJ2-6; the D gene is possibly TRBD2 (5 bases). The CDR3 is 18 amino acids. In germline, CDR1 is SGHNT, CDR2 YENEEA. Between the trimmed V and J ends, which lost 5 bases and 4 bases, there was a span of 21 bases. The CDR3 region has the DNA TGTGCCAGCAGCCCACCCAGAGGGCCACTAACGGGGGCCAACGTCCTGACTTTC. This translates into CASSPPRGPLTGANVLTF.

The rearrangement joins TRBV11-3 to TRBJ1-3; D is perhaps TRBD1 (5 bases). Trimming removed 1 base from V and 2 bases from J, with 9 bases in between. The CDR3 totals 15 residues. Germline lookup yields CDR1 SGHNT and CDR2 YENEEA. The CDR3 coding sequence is TGTGCCAGCAGCTTAGTAGCGGGGGCTGGAAACACCATATATTTT. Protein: CASSLVAGAGNTIYF. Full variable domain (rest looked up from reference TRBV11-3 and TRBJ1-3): EAGVVQSPRYKIIEKKQPVAFWCNPISGHNTLYWYLQNLGQGPELLIRYENEEAVDDSQLPKDRFSAERLKGVDSTLKIQPAELGDSAVYLCASSLVAGAGNTIYFGEGSWLTVV.

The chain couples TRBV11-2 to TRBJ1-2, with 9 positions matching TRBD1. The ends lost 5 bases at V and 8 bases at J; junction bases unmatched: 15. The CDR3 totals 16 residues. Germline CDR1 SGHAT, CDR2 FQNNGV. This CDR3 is CASSPSWGQGALGYTF. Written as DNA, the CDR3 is TGTGCCAGCAGCCCTTCCTGGGGACAGGGAGCCCTGGGCTACACCTTC.

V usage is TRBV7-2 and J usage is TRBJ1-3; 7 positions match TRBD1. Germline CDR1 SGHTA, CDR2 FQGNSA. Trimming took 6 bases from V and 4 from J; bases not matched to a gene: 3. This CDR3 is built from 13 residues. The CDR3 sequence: CASRQGTGNTIYF. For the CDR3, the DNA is TGTGCCAGCAGACAGGGGACAGGAAACACCATATATTTT. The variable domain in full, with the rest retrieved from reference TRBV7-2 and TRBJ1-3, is GAGVSQSPSNKVTEKGKDVELRCDPISGHTALYWYRQSLGQGLEFLIYFQGNSAPDKSGLPSDRFSAERTGGSVSTLTIQRTQQEDSAVYLCASRQGTGNTIYFGEGSWLTVV.

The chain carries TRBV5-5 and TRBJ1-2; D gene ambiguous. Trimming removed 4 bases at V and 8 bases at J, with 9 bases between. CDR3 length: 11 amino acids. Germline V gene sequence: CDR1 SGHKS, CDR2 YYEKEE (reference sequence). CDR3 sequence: CASSRDWGYTF. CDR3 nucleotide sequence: TGTGCCAGCAGCAGAGATTGGGGCTACACCTTC.

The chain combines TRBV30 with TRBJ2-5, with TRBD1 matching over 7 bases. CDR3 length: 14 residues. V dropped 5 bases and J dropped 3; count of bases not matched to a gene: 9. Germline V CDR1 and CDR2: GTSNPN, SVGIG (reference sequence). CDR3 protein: CAWGAGTAKETQYF. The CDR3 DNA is TGTGCCTGGGGGGCCGGGACAGCAAAAGAGACCCAGTACTTC.

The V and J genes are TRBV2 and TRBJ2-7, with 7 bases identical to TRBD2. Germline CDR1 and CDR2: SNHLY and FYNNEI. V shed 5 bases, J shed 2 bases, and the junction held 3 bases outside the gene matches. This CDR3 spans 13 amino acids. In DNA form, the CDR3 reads TGTGCCAGCAGTAGGACTAGGGCCTACGAGCAGTACTTC. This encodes CASSRTRAYEQYF.

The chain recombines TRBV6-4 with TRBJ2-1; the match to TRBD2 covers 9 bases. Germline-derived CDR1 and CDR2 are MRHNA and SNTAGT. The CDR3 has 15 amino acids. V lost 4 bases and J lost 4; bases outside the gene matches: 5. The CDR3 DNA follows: TGTGCCAGCAGTGCGGGTAGCGGGGGTTACAATGAGCAGTTCTTC. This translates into CASSAGSGGYNEQFF.

The DNA of the CDR3 is TGTGCCAGCAGCGTAGAACCTGGCGACAGGGCCGGGCAGTACTTC. Protein product: CASSVEPGDRAGQYF. The chain uses TRBV9 and TRBJ2-7, with 7 positions matching TRBD1. The germline V gene has CDR1 SGDLS and CDR2 YYNGEE. Unmatched junction bases numbered 12, after V lost 0 bases and J lost 9 bases. The CDR3 covers 15 residues.

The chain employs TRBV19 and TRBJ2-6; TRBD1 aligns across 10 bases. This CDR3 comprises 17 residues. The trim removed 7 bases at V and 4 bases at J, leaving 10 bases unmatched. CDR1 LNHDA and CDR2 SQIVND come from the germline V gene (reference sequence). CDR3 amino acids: CASTPGQGRSGANVLTF. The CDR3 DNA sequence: TGTGCCAGTACCCCGGGACAGGGGAGATCAGGGGCCAACGTCCTGACTTTC.

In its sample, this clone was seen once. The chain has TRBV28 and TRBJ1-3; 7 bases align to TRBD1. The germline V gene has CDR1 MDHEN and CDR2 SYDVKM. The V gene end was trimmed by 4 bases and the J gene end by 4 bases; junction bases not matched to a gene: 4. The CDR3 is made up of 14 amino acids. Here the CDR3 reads CASSYRGEGNTIYF. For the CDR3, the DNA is TGTGCCAGCAGTTACAGGGGCGAAGGAAACACCATATATTTT. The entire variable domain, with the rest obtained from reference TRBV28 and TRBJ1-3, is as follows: DVKVTQSSRYLVKRTGEKVFLECVQDMDHENMFWYRQDPGLGLRLIYFSYDVKMKEKGDIPEGYSVSREKKERFSLILESASTNQTSMYLCASSYRGEGNTIYFGEGSWLTVV.

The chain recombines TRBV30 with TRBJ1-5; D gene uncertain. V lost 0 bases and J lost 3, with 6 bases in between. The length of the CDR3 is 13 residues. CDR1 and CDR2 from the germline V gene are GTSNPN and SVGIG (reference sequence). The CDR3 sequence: CAWSVSPNQPQHF. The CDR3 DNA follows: TGTGCCTGGAGTGTCAGTCCCAATCAGCCCCAGCATTTT.

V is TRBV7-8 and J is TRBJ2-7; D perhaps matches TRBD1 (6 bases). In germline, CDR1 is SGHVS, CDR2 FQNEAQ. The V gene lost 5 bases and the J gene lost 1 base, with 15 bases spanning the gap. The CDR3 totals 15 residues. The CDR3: CASSQRQVGSYEQYF. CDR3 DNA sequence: TGTGCCAGCAGCCAGAGACAGGTGGGGTCCTACGAGCAGTACTTC. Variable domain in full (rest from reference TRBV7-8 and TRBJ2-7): GAGVSQSPRYKVAKRGQDVALRCDPISGHVSLFWYQQALGQGPEFLTYFQNEAQLDKSGLPSDRFFAERPEGSVSTLKIQRTQQEDSAVYLCASSQRQVGSYEQYFGPGTRLTVT.

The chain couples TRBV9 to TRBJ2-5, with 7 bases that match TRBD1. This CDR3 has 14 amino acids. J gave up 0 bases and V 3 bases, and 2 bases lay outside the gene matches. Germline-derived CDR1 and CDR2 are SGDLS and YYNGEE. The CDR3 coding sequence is TGTGCCAGCAGCGGGACAGGAAACCAAGAGACCCAGTACTTC. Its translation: CASSGTGNQETQYF.

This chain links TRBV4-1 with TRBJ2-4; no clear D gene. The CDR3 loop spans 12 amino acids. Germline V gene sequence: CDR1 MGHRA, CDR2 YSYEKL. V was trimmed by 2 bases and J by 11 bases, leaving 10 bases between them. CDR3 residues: CASSQPMELQYF. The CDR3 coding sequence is TGCGCCAGCAGCCAACCGATGGAGCTTCAGTACTTC.

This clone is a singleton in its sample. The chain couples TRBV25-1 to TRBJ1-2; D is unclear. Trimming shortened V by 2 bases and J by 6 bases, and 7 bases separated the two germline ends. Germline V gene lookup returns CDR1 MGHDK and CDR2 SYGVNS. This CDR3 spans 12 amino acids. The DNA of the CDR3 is TGTGCCAGCAGTGAACTGTCGGATGGCTACACCTTC. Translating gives CASSELSDGYTF.

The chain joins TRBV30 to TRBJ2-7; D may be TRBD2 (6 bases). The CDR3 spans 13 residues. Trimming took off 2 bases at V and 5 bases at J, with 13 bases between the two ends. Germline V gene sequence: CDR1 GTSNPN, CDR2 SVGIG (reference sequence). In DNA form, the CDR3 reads TGTGCCTGGAGTTCTTTGCAGCGGGACGAGCAGTACTTC. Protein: CAWSSLQRDEQYF.

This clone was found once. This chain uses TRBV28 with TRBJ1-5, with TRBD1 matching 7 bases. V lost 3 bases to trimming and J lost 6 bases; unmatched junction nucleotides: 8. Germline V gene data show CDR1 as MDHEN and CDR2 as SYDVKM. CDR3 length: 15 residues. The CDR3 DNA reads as TGTGCCAGCAGTTTTTACGATCAGGGGGGTCAGCCCCAGCATTTT. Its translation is CASSFYDQGGQPQHF.